The rows below give T cell receptor beta chains drawn from one sample of a study of blood T cell repertoires in COVID-19. Profiling relied on immunoSEQ multiplex PCR, and the TCRdb table lists in-frame clones only, not all of them. The sample lists roughly 120,000 clones; around 80% were seen once. Sequenced material: peripheral blood. The receptors stem from a man in his 70s with acute or convalescent COVID-19. The CDR3 runs from the conserved cysteine through the conserved F or W. Clone size is not always given. Where it is, it says once, few, many or a class for expanded clones.

CDR3: CASSLGASGGAYNEQFF
V: TRBV27
size: few

CDR3: CASRQGEVSPLHF
V: TRBV10-2
size: -

CDR3: CASSPTVVSREKLFF
V: TRBV3-1/TRBV3-2
size: -

CDR3: CASSPDRAYGYTF
V: TRBV6-5
size: -

CDR3: CASRNRDRTDTQYF
V: TRBV6-6
size: -

CDR3: CASSFFASHSGANVLTF
V: TRBV11-2
size: once

CDR3: CASSFGSGTEAFF
V: TRBV5-4
size: -

CDR3: CASSNTGGTEAFF
V: TRBV5-1
size: -

CDR3: CASKPSLSNTEAFF
V: TRBV5-1
size: once

CDR3: CAISETGGGEQFF
V: TRBV10-3
size: once

CDR3: CAISPAEGINEKLFF
V: TRBV10-3
size: -

CDR3: CASSPRGMNTEAFF
V: TRBV5-1
size: -

CDR3: CASSQGRTSGTDTQYF
V: TRBV4-1
size: few

CDR3: CASSTGGKYEQYF
V: TRBV19
size: -

CDR3: CATSRDSGIYNSPLHF
V: TRBV15
size: -

CDR3: CASSRWDSPNYGYTF
V: TRBV23-1
size: many